Sequencing of this T cell receptor (beta chain) was carried out in a study of blood T cell repertoires in COVID-19. Across the whole study: T cells, B-cell-depleted T cells, or PBMCs supplied cDNA or gDNA.

Individuals aged roughly 18 to 95 years were recruited from fewer than 30 US areas. TCRdb's table, derived via immunoSEQ multiplex PCR, lists solely in-frame clones and lacks some. The sample includes approximately 150,000 clones, 65% to 85% of them seen just once. CDR1 is SGHVS and CDR2 is FNYEAQ in the germline V gene. CDR3 size: 15 residues. After removal of 5 bases from V and 4 bases from J, the junction contained 4 bases not matched to a gene. Sample: PBMCs or T cells enriched from blood (not recorded which). V usage is TRBV7-6 and J usage is TRBJ2-1; 11 bases are shared with TRBD2. The clonotype comes from a man aged 35 to 55 who had recovered from COVID-19. The CDR3 reads CASSLSGGAYNEQFF. The DNA for the CDR3 is TGTGCCAGCAGCCTTAGCGGGGGGGCGTACAATGAGCAGTTCTTC.